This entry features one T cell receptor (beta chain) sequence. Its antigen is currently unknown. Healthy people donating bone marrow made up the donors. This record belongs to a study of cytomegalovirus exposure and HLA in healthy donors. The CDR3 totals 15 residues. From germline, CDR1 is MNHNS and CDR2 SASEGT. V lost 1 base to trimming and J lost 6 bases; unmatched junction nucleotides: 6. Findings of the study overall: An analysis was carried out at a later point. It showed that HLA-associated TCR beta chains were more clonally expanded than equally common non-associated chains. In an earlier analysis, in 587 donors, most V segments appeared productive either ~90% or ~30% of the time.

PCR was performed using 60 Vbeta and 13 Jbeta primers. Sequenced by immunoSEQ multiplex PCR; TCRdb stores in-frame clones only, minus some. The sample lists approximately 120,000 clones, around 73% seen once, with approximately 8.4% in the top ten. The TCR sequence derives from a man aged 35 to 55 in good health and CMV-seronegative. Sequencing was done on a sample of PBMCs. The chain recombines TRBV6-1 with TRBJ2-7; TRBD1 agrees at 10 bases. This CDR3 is CASSEVWDRGTEQYF. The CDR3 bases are TGTGCCAGCAGTGAAGTATGGGACAGGGGTACCGAGCAGTACTTC.